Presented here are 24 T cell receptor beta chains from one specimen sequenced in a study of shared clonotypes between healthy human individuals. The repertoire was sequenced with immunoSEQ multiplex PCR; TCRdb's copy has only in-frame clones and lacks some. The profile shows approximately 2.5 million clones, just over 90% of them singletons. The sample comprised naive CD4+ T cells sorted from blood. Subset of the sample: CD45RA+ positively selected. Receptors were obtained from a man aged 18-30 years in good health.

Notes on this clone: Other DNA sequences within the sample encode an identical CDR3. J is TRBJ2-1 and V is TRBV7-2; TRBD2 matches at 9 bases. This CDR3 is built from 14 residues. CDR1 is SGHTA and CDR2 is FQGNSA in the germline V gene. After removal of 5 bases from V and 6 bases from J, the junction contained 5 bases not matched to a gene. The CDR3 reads CASSPGLAFNEQFF. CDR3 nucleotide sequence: TGTGCCAGCAGCCCGGGACTAGCCTTCAATGAGCAGTTCTTC.

This chain's CDR3 is CASSEVAGWVPSTDTQYF. The CDR3 coding sequence is TGTGCCAGCAGTGAAGTGGCAGGGTGGGTTCCTAGCACAGATACGCAGTATTTT. The rearrangement joins TRBV2 to TRBJ2-3; possible D gene TRBD1, 5 bases. V lost 1 base and J lost 0, with 17 bases in between. Per the germline V gene, CDR1 is SNHLY and CDR2 is FYNNEI. There are 18 residues in the CDR3.

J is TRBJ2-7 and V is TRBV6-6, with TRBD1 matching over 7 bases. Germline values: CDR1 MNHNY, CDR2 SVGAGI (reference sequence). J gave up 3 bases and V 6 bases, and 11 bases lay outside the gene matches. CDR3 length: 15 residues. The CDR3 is CASSAKDRANYEQYF. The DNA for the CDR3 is TGTGCCAGCAGCGCGAAAGACAGGGCAAACTACGAGCAGTACTTC.

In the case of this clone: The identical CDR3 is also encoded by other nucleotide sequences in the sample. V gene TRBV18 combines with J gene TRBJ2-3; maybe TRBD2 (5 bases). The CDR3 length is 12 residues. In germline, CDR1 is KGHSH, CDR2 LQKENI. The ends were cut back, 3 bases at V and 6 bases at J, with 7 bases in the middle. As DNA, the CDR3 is TGTGCCAGCTCACCCGGAGGTGATACGCAGTATTTT. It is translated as CASSPGGDTQYF.

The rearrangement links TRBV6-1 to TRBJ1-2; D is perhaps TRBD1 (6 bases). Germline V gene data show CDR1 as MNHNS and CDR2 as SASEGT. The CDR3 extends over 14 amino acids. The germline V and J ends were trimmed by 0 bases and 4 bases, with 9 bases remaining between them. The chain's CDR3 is CASSEAGGPYGYTF. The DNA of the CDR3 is TGTGCCAGCAGTGAAGCCGGGGGCCCCTATGGCTACACCTTC.

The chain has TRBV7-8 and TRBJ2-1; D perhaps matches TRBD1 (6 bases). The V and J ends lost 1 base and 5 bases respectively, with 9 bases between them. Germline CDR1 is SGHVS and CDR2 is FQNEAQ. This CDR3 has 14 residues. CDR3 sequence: CASSLETGHNEQFF. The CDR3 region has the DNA TGTGCCAGCAGCTTAGAGACAGGACACAATGAGCAGTTCTTC.

Here the CDR3 reads CASSLAVGELFF. The CDR3 DNA is TGTGCCAGCAGCCTAGCGGTCGGGGAGCTGTTTTTT. V and J are TRBV5-5 and TRBJ2-2, with TRBD2 matching 7 bases. The CDR3 runs to 12 residues. After removal of 4 bases from V and 7 bases from J, the junction contained 1 base not matched to a gene. Germline-derived CDR1 and CDR2 are SGHKS and YYEKEE (reference sequence).

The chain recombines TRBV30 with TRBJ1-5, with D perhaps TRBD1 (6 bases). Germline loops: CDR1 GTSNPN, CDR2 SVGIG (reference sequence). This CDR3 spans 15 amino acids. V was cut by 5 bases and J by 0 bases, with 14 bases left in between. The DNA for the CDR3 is TGTGCCTGGGCCGGGACACTGAATAGCAATCAGCCCCAGCATTTT. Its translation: CAWAGTLNSNQPQHF.

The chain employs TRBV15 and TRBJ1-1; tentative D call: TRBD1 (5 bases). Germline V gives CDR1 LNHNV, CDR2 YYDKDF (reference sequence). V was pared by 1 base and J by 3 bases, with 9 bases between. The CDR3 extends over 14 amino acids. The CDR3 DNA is TGTGCCACCAGCAGAGCTGACAGACACACTGAAGCTTTCTTT. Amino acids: CATSRADRHTEAFF.

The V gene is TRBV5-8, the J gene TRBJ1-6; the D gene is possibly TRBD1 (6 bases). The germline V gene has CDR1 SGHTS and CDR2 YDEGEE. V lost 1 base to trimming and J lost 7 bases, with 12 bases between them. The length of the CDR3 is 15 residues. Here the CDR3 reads CASSLFGQSNSPLHF. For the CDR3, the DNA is TGTGCCAGCAGCTTGTTCGGACAGTCGAATTCACCCCTCCACTTT.

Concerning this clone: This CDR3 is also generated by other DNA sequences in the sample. CDR3 sequence reads: CAISESGQGSEKLFF. The CDR3 nucleotides read TGTGCCATCAGTGAGTCTGGACAGGGGTCTGAAAAACTGTTTTTT. The J gene is TRBJ1-4, the V gene TRBV10-3, with 9 bases matching TRBD1. The CDR3 length is 15 residues. The ends lost 0 bases at V and 7 bases at J; junction bases unmatched: 3. Germline loops: CDR1 ENHRY, CDR2 SYGVKD.

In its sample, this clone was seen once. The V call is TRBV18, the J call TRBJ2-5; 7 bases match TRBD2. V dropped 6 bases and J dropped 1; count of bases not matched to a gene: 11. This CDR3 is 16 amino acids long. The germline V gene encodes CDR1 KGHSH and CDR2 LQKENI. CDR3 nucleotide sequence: TGTGCCAGCTCCTTAAAGCGAGCGGGGCTCCAAGAGACCCAGTACTTC. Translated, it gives CASSLKRAGLQETQYF. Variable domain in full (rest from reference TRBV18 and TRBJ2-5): NAGVMQNPRHLVRRRGQEARLRCSPMKGHSHVYWYRQLPEEGLKFMVYLQKENIIDESGMPKERFSAEFPKEGPSILRIQQVVRGDSAAYFCASSLKRAGLQETQYFGPGTRLLVL.

Here the CDR3 DNA reads TGCGCCAGCAGCTTGGATATACTTGGGAAAAATGAAAAACTGTTTTTT. Encoded protein: CASSLDILGKNEKLFF. This chain uses TRBV5-1 with TRBJ1-4; D is unclear. Trimming removed 0 bases at V and 5 bases at J, with 14 bases between. The CDR3 is made up of 16 amino acids. The germline gives CDR1 SGHRS, CDR2 YFSETQ.

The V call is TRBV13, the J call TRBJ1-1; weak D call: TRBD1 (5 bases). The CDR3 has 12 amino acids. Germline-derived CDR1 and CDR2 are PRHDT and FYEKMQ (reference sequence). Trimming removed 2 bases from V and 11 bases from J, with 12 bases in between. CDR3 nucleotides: TGTGCCAGCAGCTTACAGGGACTCGGGGCTTTCTTT. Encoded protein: CASSLQGLGAFF.

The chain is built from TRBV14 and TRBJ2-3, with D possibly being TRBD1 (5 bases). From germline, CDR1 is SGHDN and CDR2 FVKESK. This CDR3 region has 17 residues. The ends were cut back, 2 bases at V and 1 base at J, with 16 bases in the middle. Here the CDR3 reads CASSQTPGLVGTDTQYF. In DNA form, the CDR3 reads TGTGCCAGCAGCCAAACACCAGGGTTGGTTGGCACAGATACGCAGTATTTT.

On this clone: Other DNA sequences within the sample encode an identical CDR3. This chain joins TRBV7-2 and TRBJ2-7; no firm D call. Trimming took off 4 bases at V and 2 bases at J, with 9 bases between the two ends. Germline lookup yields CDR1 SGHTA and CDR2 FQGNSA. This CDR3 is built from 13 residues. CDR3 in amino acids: CASSSGPPYEQYF. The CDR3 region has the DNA TGTGCCAGCAGCTCCGGGCCCCCCTACGAGCAGTACTTC.

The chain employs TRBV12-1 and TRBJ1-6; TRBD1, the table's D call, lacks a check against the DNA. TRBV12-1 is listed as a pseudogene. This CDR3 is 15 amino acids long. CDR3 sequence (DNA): TGTGCCAGCAGCCCAATACAGGGTGGTAATTCACCCCTCCACTTT. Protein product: CASSPIQGGNSPLHF.

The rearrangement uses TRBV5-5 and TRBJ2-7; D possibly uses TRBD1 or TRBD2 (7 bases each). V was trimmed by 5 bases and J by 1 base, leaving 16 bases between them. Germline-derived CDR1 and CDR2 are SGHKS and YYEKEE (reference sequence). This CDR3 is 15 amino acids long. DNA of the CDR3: TGTGCCAGCAGTCTCGGGGGGACAGATTCCTACGAGCAGTACTTC. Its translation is CASSLGGTDSYEQYF.

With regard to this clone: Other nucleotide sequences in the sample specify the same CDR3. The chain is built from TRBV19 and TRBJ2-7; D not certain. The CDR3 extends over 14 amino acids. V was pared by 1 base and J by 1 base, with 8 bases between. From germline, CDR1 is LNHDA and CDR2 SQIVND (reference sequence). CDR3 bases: TGTGCCAGTAGTATAGGGCACGGATCCTACGAGCAGTACTTC. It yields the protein CASSIGHGSYEQYF.

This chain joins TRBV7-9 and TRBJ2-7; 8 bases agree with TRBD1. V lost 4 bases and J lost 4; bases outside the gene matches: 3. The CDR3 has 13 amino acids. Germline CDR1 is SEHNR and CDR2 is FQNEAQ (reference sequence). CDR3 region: CASSWDRTYEQYF. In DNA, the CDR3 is TGTGCCAGCAGCTGGGACAGGACGTACGAGCAGTACTTC.

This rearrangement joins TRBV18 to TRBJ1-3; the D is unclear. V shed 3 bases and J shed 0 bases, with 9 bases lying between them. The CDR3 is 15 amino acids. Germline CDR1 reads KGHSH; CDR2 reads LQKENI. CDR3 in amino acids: CASSPMEDSGNTIYF. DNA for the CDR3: TGTGCCAGCTCACCCATGGAAGACTCTGGAAACACCATATATTTT.

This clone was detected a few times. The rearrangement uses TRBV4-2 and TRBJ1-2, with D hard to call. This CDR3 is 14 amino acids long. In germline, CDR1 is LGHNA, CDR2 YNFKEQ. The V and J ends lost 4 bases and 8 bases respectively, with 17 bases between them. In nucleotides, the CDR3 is TGTGCCAGCAGCCTCGCTAGCGCCGTGGAAGGCTACACCTTC. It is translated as CASSLASAVEGYTF.

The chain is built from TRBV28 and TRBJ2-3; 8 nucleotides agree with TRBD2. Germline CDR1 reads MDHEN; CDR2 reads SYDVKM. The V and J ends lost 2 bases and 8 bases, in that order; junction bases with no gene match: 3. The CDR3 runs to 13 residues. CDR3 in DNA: TGTGCCAGCAGTTTACCCGGGAGGGCTACGCAGTATTTT. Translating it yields CASSLPGRATQYF.

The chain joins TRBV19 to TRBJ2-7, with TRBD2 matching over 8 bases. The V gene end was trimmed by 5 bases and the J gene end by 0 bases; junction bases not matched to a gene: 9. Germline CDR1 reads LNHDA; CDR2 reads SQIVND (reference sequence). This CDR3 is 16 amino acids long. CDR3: CASSSLPGLGSYEQYF. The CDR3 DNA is TGTGCCAGTAGTTCCTTACCGGGACTAGGCTCCTACGAGCAGTACTTC.